The 26 T cell receptor beta chains presented below share a single source sample, sequenced in a study of cytotoxic CD8 clonotypes in ibrutinib-treated CLL (dated by TCRdb to 2020 to 2022). To prepare the library, the immunoSEQ multiplex PCR assay was applied. TCRdb's version of the immuneACCESS table is confined to in-frame rearrangements and falls short of the full clone set. An unresolved V gene accounts for under half of the shortfall where checked; the remainder is of unknown origin. The sample data list about 310,000 clones, and 80% of these were observed just once. Roughly 7% of the sample is in the top ten clones. This specimen consisted of PBMCs, obtained before ibrutinib treatment. The receptors were gathered from a human donor with chronic lymphocytic leukemia.

V usage is TRBV7-2 and J usage is TRBJ2-5; 10 positions match TRBD1. Germline assignment: CDR1 SGHTA and CDR2 FQGNSA. CDR3 size: 14 residues. V trimming: 5 bases; J trimming: 4 bases; junction bases outside the gene matches: 4. In DNA form, the CDR3 reads TGTGCCAGCAGCCCCGACAGGGGGCTAGAGACCCAGTACTTC. Its translation: CASSPDRGLETQYF.

The V gene is TRBV5-1, the J gene TRBJ1-3; 8 bases line up with TRBD1. Per germline, CDR1 SGHRS and CDR2 YFSETQ. The trim removed 4 bases at V and 3 bases at J, leaving 3 bases unmatched. CDR3 size: 14 residues. The CDR3 DNA follows: TGCGCCAGCAGCCATGACAGGGGTGGAAACACCATATATTTT. Amino acid sequence: CASSHDRGGNTIYF.

In this sample, this clone turned up a few times. The chain has TRBV6-5 and TRBJ2-2; D gene unclear. Germline CDR1 reads MNHEY; CDR2 reads SVGAGI. Trimming pared 6 bases from V and 2 bases from J, leaving 7 bases between. This CDR3 has 13 amino acids. The CDR3 DNA sequence: TGTGCCAGCAGCCCTAGAAACACCGGGGAGCTGTTTTTT. Translated: CASSPRNTGELFF.

This rearrangement joins TRBV18 to TRBJ2-4, with D tentatively TRBD1 (5 bases). V lost 3 bases to trimming and J lost 0 bases, with 15 bases between them. The CDR3 spans 17 residues. CDR1 and CDR2 from the germline V gene are KGHSH and LQKENI. The CDR3 DNA reads as TGTGCCAGCTCACCCATATTACAGGTGTCAGCCAAAAACATTCAGTACTTC. This sequence encodes CASSPILQVSAKNIQYF.

V gene TRBV19 combines with J gene TRBJ1-4, with no clear D. Germline values: CDR1 LNHDA, CDR2 SQIVND (reference sequence). This CDR3 has 17 residues. Trimming cost V 5 bases and J 0 bases, with 16 bases left between them. The CDR3 here is CASSPPLDIATNEKLFF. CDR3 nucleotide sequence: TGTGCCAGTAGTCCCCCACTTGACATCGCAACTAATGAAAAACTGTTTTTT. Looking up the rest from reference TRBV19 and TRBJ1-4 gives the full variable domain: DGGITQSPKYLFRKEGQNVTLSCEQNLNHDAMYWYRQDPGQGLRLIYYSQIVNDFQKGDIAEGYSVSREKKESFPLTVTSAQKNPTAFYLCASSPPLDIATNEKLFFGSGTQLSVL.

The genes are TRBV5-4 and TRBJ2-5, with D possibly being TRBD1 (6 bases). Per the germline V gene, CDR1 is SGHNT and CDR2 is YYREEE (reference sequence). Trimming stripped 2 bases from V and 2 bases from J, with 10 bases between. The CDR3 totals 14 residues. CDR3 sequence (DNA): TGTGCCAGCAGCTTCACAGGGTTTCAAGAGACCCAGTACTTC. This sequence encodes CASSFTGFQETQYF.

The J gene is TRBJ1-5, the V gene TRBV7-9; 7 nucleotides line up with TRBD1. V lost 1 base, J lost 15 bases, and 6 bases stayed unmatched. Germline-derived CDR1 and CDR2 are SEHNR and FQNEAQ (reference sequence). The CDR3 runs 12 residues. CDR3 protein: CASSLEQGPRHF. In DNA, the CDR3 is TGTGCCAGCAGCTTAGAACAGGGGCCTCGGCATTTT.

This clone was seen a handful of times. This sample includes further DNA sequences coding for the same CDR3. The gene calls are TRBV7-9 and TRBJ2-7, with D possibly being TRBD1 (5 bases). Trimming stripped 4 bases from V and 3 bases from J, with 7 bases between. The CDR3 contains 12 residues. Germline V gene lookup returns CDR1 SEHNR and CDR2 FQNEAQ (reference sequence). The CDR3 region has the DNA TGTGCCAGCAGCTCCCAGGGCTACGAGCAGTACTTC. This codes for CASSSQGYEQYF.

There are a few counts of this clone. The chain carries TRBV30 and TRBJ2-4; 7 bases agree with TRBD1. Germline values: CDR1 GTSNPN, CDR2 SVGIG (reference sequence). This CDR3 comprises 16 residues. Germline trimming cut 4 bases from V and 0 bases from J; bases unmatched to any gene: 9. CDR3 nucleotide sequence: TGTGCCTGGAACACGGGACAGCTAATAGCCAAAAACATTCAGTACTTC. Its protein product is CAWNTGQLIAKNIQYF.

This clone has a handful of counts. J is TRBJ2-7 and V is TRBV5-4, with 11 positions matching TRBD2. This CDR3 region has 15 residues. CDR1 SGHNT and CDR2 YYREEE come from the germline V gene (reference sequence). With 3 bases clipped from V and 3 bases from J, the junction kept 5 bases outside the gene matches. The CDR3 DNA reads as TGTGCCAGCAGCTCCCCCGGGACTAGCGGCTACGAGCAGTACTTC. This translates into CASSSPGTSGYEQYF.

The chain is built from TRBV5-6 and TRBJ2-7; weak D call: TRBD1 (5 bases). V lost 4 bases and J 3 bases, leaving 17 bases between the germline ends. The CDR3 covers 15 residues. CDR1 is SGHDT, CDR2 YYEEEE, per germline. The CDR3 loop is CASSPTRLGLYEQYF. DNA of the CDR3: TGTGCCAGCAGCCCGACACGTTTGGGGCTCTACGAGCAGTACTTC.

This sequence joins TRBV5-1 and TRBJ1-1; 7 bases map to TRBD1. This CDR3 region has 15 residues. Germline CDR1 reads SGHRS; CDR2 reads YFSETQ. V lost 2 bases to trimming and J lost 3 bases; unmatched junction nucleotides: 7. In nucleotides, the CDR3 is TGCGCCAGCAGCTTACAACAGGGGCATGACACTGAAGCTTTCTTT. This encodes CASSLQQGHDTEAFF.

The CDR3 sequence is CASSARQQGVWGYEQFF. The CDR3 DNA is TGTGCCAGCAGCGCGAGGCAACAGGGGGTCTGGGGGTATGAGCAGTTCTTC. The genes are TRBV9 and TRBJ2-1, with 8 positions matching TRBD1. CDR3 length: 17 amino acids. V lost 3 bases and J lost 8; bases outside the gene matches: 16. Germline V gene sequence: CDR1 SGDLS, CDR2 YYNGEE. Full variable domain (remainder filled in from reference TRBV9 and TRBJ2-1): DSGVTQTPKHLITATGQRVTLRCSPRSGDLSVYWYQQSLDQGLQFLIQYYNGEERAKGNILERFSAQQFPDLHSELNLSSLELGDSALYFCASSARQQGVWGYEQFFGPGTRLTVL.

The gene calls are TRBV30 and TRBJ1-2; 7 bases line up with TRBD1. The V gene end was trimmed by 2 bases and the J gene end by 7 bases; junction bases not matched to a gene: 4. Germline V gene sequence: CDR1 GTSNPN, CDR2 SVGIG (reference sequence). There are 12 residues in the CDR3. The CDR3 coding sequence is TGTGCCTGGAGTCGGCAGGGGGGTGGCTACACCTTC. This gives the protein CAWSRQGGGYTF.

This clone was observed once. V usage is TRBV19 and J usage is TRBJ2-3; D could derive from TRBD1 or TRBD2 (5 bases each). This CDR3 contains 14 residues. CDR1 and CDR2 (germline): LNHDA, SQIVND (reference sequence). V was trimmed by 6 bases and J by 0 bases, leaving 10 bases between them. CDR3 coding DNA: TGTGCCAGTAGGGTAGGGACCAGCACAGATACGCAGTATTTT. Protein sequence: CASRVGTSTDTQYF.

The gene calls are TRBV6-5 and TRBJ1-2; no clear D. In germline, CDR1 is MNHEY, CDR2 SVGAGI. V lost 4 bases to trimming and J lost 4 bases, with 7 bases between them. The length of the CDR3 is 12 residues. CDR3 sequence: CASSSVFYGYTF. CDR3 nucleotides: TGTGCCAGCAGTTCTGTCTTCTATGGCTACACCTTC.

This CDR3 reads CASSNRTVSYEQYF. Here the CDR3 DNA reads TGTGCCAGCAGCAACCGGACAGTCTCCTACGAGCAGTACTTC. The chain recombines TRBV7-2 with TRBJ2-7; perhaps TRBD1 as D (6 bases). CDR1 is SGHTA, CDR2 FQGNSA, per germline. Trimming left V 5 bases short and J 0 bases short, with 11 bases between. The CDR3 totals 14 residues.

The chain is built from TRBV7-2 and TRBJ2-7; 9 bases match TRBD2. Germline loops: CDR1 SGHTA, CDR2 FQGNSA. V was pared by 5 bases and J by 7 bases, with 12 bases of the junction left unmatched. The length of the CDR3 is 15 residues. The CDR3 sequence is CASSQTSGQGREQYF. The CDR3, as DNA: TGTGCCAGCAGCCAGACTAGCGGCCAAGGGCGGGAGCAGTACTTC.

The chain couples TRBV4-1 to TRBJ1-2, with 7 positions matching TRBD1. The germline V gene has CDR1 MGHRA and CDR2 YSYEKL. This CDR3 is built from 16 residues. Unmatched junction bases numbered 17, after V lost 3 bases and J lost 10 bases. The CDR3 nucleotides are TGCGCCAGCAGCCAGCACCAAGGGACAGCCGGGCAGGTCTACACCTTC. This codes for CASSQHQGTAGQVYTF.

The gene calls are TRBV28 and TRBJ2-7, with TRBD1 identical over 10 bases. Germline loops: CDR1 MDHEN, CDR2 SYDVKM. V trimming: 5 bases; J trimming: 3 bases; junction bases outside the gene matches: 7. CDR3 length: 15 residues. The CDR3 loop is CASSPGTGVVYEQYF. CDR3 nucleotide sequence: TGTGCCAGCAGTCCCGGGACAGGGGTAGTCTACGAGCAGTACTTC.

This clone was detected once. The gene calls are TRBV19 and TRBJ1-1; tentative D call: TRBD1 (5 bases). This CDR3 comprises 15 residues. Trimming took off 7 bases at V and 0 bases at J, with 15 bases between the two ends. CDR1 and CDR2 (germline): LNHDA, SQIVND (reference sequence). In DNA form, the CDR3 reads TGTGCCAGTACCCGTAGGGACGGTGTGAACACTGAAGCTTTCTTT. It is translated as CASTRRDGVNTEAFF. The entire variable domain, with the rest obtained from reference TRBV19 and TRBJ1-1, is as follows: DGGITQSPKYLFRKEGQNVTLSCEQNLNHDAMYWYRQDPGQGLRLIYYSQIVNDFQKGDIAEGYSVSREKKESFPLTVTSAQKNPTAFYLCASTRRDGVNTEAFFGQGTRLTVV.

This clone was found a few times. The chain couples TRBV2 to TRBJ2-3, with D possibly TRBD1 on 6 matching bases. Germline V gene lookup returns CDR1 SNHLY and CDR2 FYNNEI. This CDR3 is built from 17 residues. The V end was cut by 1 base, the J end by 3 bases, with 17 bases between. The CDR3 sequence: CASSEGQGFGTTDTQYF. The CDR3 bases are TGTGCCAGCAGTGAAGGCCAGGGGTTCGGGACAACAGATACGCAGTATTTT.

This clone was seen a handful of times. This chain uses TRBV19 with TRBJ2-3; a weak D match, TRBD1 (7 bases). V lost 0 bases, J lost 2 bases, and 12 bases lay in between. This CDR3 comprises 16 residues. In germline, CDR1 is LNHDA, CDR2 SQIVND (reference sequence). The chain's CDR3 is CASSIDRGTATDTQYF. For the CDR3, the DNA is TGTGCCAGTAGTATAGATCGGGGGACAGCCACAGATACGCAGTATTTT.

The chain has TRBV30 and TRBJ1-1; D perhaps matches TRBD1 (5 bases). CDR3 length: 11 residues. CDR1 is GTSNPN, CDR2 SVGIG, per germline (reference sequence). V was pared by 8 bases and J by 8 bases, with 15 bases between. The CDR3 is CAGKGNAEAFF. In DNA form, the CDR3 reads TGTGCCGGCAAGGGGAACGCGGAAGCTTTCTTT.

The chain is built from TRBV29-1 and TRBJ2-2; D unresolved. Germline CDR1 is SQVTM and CDR2 is ANQGSEA. V was pared by 8 bases and J by 5 bases, with 12 bases between. This CDR3 is 12 amino acids long. The CDR3 DNA is TGCAGCATGCGCGTCGTAACCGGGGAGCTGTTTTTT. This codes for CSMRVVTGELFF.

The CDR3 DNA sequence: TGTGCCAGCAGCCAGGCGGGTGGAGGTGAGCAGTTCTTC. This gives the protein CASSQAGGGEQFF. The chain employs TRBV5-6 and TRBJ2-1; D is perhaps TRBD2 (5 bases). In germline, CDR1 is SGHDT, CDR2 YYEEEE. V lost 4 bases, J lost 9 bases, and 14 bases lay in between. CDR3 length: 13 residues. Supplemented by reference TRBV5-6 and TRBJ2-1, the full variable domain reads DAGVTQSPTHLIKTRGQQVTLRCSPKSGHDTVSWYQQALGQGPQFIFQYYEEEERQRGNFPDRFSGHQFPNYSSELNVNALLLGDSALYLCASSQAGGGEQFFGPGTRLTVL.